Following are 23 T cell receptor beta chains from one sample sequenced in a study of blood T cell repertoires in COVID-19. The method was immunoSEQ multiplex PCR; TCRdb's version includes in-frame clones alone and lacks a portion of them. This table holds about 140,000 clones, about 83% found once. Sequenced material: peripheral blood. The receptors derive from a woman in her 40s with acute or convalescent COVID-19.

J is TRBJ1-1 and V is TRBV15; D uncertain. CDR1 and CDR2 from the germline V gene are LNHNV and YYDKDF (reference sequence). The CDR3 extends over 14 amino acids. Trimming took 0 bases from V and 4 from J, leaving 9 bases between them. The CDR3 nucleotides read TGTGCCACCAGCAGAGAAGTGGAGACCACTGAAGCTTTCTTT. Encoded protein: CATSREVETTEAFF. The full variable domain, rest sourced from reference TRBV15 and TRBJ1-1, is DAMVIQNPRYQVTQFGKPVTLSCSQTLNHNVMYWYQQKSSQAPKLLFHYYDKDFNNEADTPDNFQSRRPNTSFCFLDIRSPGLGDTAMYLCATSREVETTEAFFGQGTRLTVV.

The CDR3 protein is CASSIGDRGSYQPQHF. As DNA, the CDR3 is TGTGCCAGTAGTATTGGAGACAGGGGATCTTATCAGCCCCAGCATTTT. J is TRBJ1-5 and V is TRBV19; 8 nucleotides match TRBD1. V lost 3 bases and J lost 5; bases outside the gene matches: 9. The length of the CDR3 is 16 residues. In germline, CDR1 is LNHDA, CDR2 SQIVND (reference sequence).

The chain employs TRBV29-1 and TRBJ2-5, with 7 bases fitting TRBD2. J was trimmed by 4 bases and V by 6 bases; bases with no gene match: 17. This CDR3 has 16 amino acids. Germline V gives CDR1 SQVTM, CDR2 ANQGSEA. The CDR3 loop is CSVAGSSGNERETQYF. The CDR3 DNA is TGCAGCGTGGCGGGGTCTAGCGGAAATGAGAGAGAGACCCAGTACTTC.

This sequence joins TRBV7-2 and TRBJ2-4; D call uncertain. Trimming took off 2 bases at V and 0 bases at J, with 8 bases between the two ends. The CDR3 extends over 15 amino acids. Germline V gives CDR1 SGHTA, CDR2 FQGNSA. The CDR3 sequence is CASSLLQIAKNIQYF. CDR3 nucleotides: TGTGCCAGCAGCTTACTCCAGATAGCCAAAAACATTCAGTACTTC. The complete variable domain, with remaining parts taken from reference TRBV7-2 and TRBJ2-4, reads GAGVSQSPSNKVTEKGKDVELRCDPISGHTALYWYRQSLGQGLEFLIYFQGNSAPDKSGLPSDRFSAERTGGSVSTLTIQRTQQEDSAVYLCASSLLQIAKNIQYFGAGTRLSVL.

This chain joins TRBV4-3 and TRBJ2-7; D is perhaps TRBD1 (6 bases). V lost 2 bases and J lost 3, with 14 bases in between. Germline lookup yields CDR1 LGHNA and CDR2 YSLEER. The CDR3 extends over 15 amino acids. CDR3 region: CASSQSQRDNYEQYF. The CDR3, as DNA: TGCGCCAGCAGCCAATCTCAGAGGGACAACTACGAGCAGTACTTC.

The V call is TRBV9, the J call TRBJ2-3; 13 bases fit TRBD2. The V gene end was trimmed by 4 bases and the J gene end by 2 bases; junction bases not matched to a gene: 7. This CDR3 is 17 amino acids long. Germline CDR1 reads SGDLS; CDR2 reads YYNGEE. The CDR3 DNA reads TGTGCCAGCAGCCCCAGGACTAGCGGGAGTCTCACAGATACGCAGTATTTT. Its protein product is CASSPRTSGSLTDTQYF.

V is TRBV11-2 and J is TRBJ2-1, with D possibly matching TRBD2 (6 bases). V lost 7 bases and J lost 4, with 17 bases in between. The germline V gene encodes CDR1 SGHAT and CDR2 FQNNGV. This CDR3 spans 15 amino acids. The CDR3 reads CASTSSDNTYNEQFF. The CDR3, as DNA: TGTGCCAGCACCTCTAGCGACAATACGTACAATGAGCAGTTCTTC.

In this sample, this clone turned up a few times. The chain couples TRBV28 to TRBJ1-5; D unclear. The CDR3 is 14 amino acids. CDR1 and CDR2 from the germline V gene are MDHEN and SYDVKM. V lost 3 bases and J 2 bases, leaving 8 bases between the germline ends. CDR3 residues: CASSLSEGNQPQHF. CDR3 coding DNA: TGTGCCAGCAGTTTGAGTGAGGGCAATCAGCCCCAGCATTTT.

V usage is TRBV2 and J usage is TRBJ2-7; 10 nucleotides line up with TRBD2. CDR3 size: 14 residues. Germline loops: CDR1 SNHLY, CDR2 FYNNEI. V shed 3 bases, J shed 2 bases, and the junction held 1 base outside the gene matches. CDR3 in DNA: TGTGCCAGCAGTGACACTAGCGGGGCCTACGAGCAGTACTTC. Translation: CASSDTSGAYEQYF.

This clone was counted a few times. The rearrangement links TRBV6-4 to TRBJ1-5; D is unresolved. CDR1 MRHNA and CDR2 SNTAGT come from the germline V gene. The V and J ends lost 0 bases and 1 base respectively, with 13 bases between them. This CDR3 contains 17 residues. CDR3 DNA sequence: TGTGCCAGCAGTGACTCGTTGATGATGCGGAGCAATCAGCCCCAGCATTTT. Its protein is CASSDSLMMRSNQPQHF.

The chain has TRBV6-2 or TRBV6-3 and TRBJ1-1; the D is unclear. V lost 1 base and J lost 0, with 12 bases in between. Per the germline V gene, CDR1 is MNHEY and CDR2 is SVGEGT. The CDR3 covers 16 residues. The CDR3 spells CASSYYGPGMNTEAFF. CDR3 in DNA: TGTGCCAGCAGTTACTACGGTCCGGGGATGAACACTGAAGCTTTCTTT.

The chain recombines TRBV7-9 with TRBJ2-5; maybe TRBD1 (5 bases). Germline-derived CDR1 and CDR2 are SEHNR and FQNEAQ (reference sequence). V lost 3 bases to trimming and J lost 2 bases, with 13 bases between them. The CDR3 is 15 amino acids. Written as DNA, the CDR3 is TGTGCCAGCAGCTTCCAGACAGCATCGCAAGAGACCCAGTACTTC. Translated: CASSFQTASQETQYF.

The chain uses TRBV28 and TRBJ1-5, with a weak D call TRBD1 (5 bases). CDR3 length: 17 amino acids. Per the germline V gene, CDR1 is MDHEN and CDR2 is SYDVKM. Trimming stripped 8 bases from V and 4 bases from J, with 24 bases between. The CDR3 sequence: CASGVKTGLTGNQPQHF. CDR3 coding DNA: TGTGCCAGCGGGGTTAAGACGGGACTAACGGGGAATCAGCCCCAGCATTTT.

This rearrangement joins TRBV5-4 to TRBJ2-1; maybe TRBD1 (5 bases). The CDR3 extends over 14 amino acids. CDR1 is SGHNT and CDR2 is YYREEE in the germline V gene (reference sequence). V dropped 5 bases and J dropped 5 bases, with 14 bases sitting between them. CDR3 DNA: TGTGCCAGCAGTGGTCCAGGGATTAACAATGAGCAGTTCTTC. Translated, it gives CASSGPGINNEQFF.

The rearrangement links TRBV2 to TRBJ1-6; TRBD1 aligns across 10 bases. From germline, CDR1 is SNHLY and CDR2 FYNNEI. The CDR3 sequence is 13 residues long. V was pared by 7 bases and J by 7 bases, with 1 base of the junction left unmatched. The DNA of the CDR3 is TGTGCCAGCAAGGGACAGGGGAATTCACCCCTCCACTTT. Its protein product is CASKGQGNSPLHF.

The V and J genes are TRBV2 and TRBJ1-2, with D tentatively TRBD1 (5 bases). Germline lookup yields CDR1 SNHLY and CDR2 FYNNEI. The CDR3 covers 13 residues. V was trimmed by 8 bases and J by 3 bases, leaving 13 bases between them. CDR3 DNA: TGTGCCAGCCGGGTAGGGGCCGACTATGGCTACACCTTC. As protein: CASRVGADYGYTF.

This chain joins TRBV5-1 and TRBJ2-1, with 10 bases that match TRBD2. This CDR3 is 16 amino acids long. CDR1 is SGHRS, CDR2 YFSETQ, per germline. V dropped 6 bases and J dropped 2; count of bases not matched to a gene: 8. Here the CDR3 reads CASNHLTSGPYNEQFF. CDR3 DNA sequence: TGCGCCAGCAACCATCTGACTAGCGGGCCCTACAATGAGCAGTTCTTC.

This sequence joins TRBV6-2 or TRBV6-3 and TRBJ2-5, with D tentatively TRBD2 (6 bases). The germline gives CDR1 MNHEY, CDR2 SVGEGT. The germline V and J ends were trimmed by 5 bases and 1 base, with 11 bases remaining between them. CDR3 length equals 14 residues. The CDR3 bases are TGTGCCAGCAGTGTACCGGGACTCCAAGAGACCCAGTACTTC. It yields the protein CASSVPGLQETQYF.

This clone was detected once. The CDR3 sequence is CASSPWDRPFTDTQYF. Here the CDR3 DNA reads TGTGCCAGCAGCCCGTGGGACAGGCCCTTCACAGATACGCAGTATTTT. The V call is TRBV14, the J call TRBJ2-3; 8 nucleotides align to TRBD1. V was clipped by 4 bases and J by 2 bases; unmatched bases: 8. CDR1 is SGHDN, CDR2 FVKESK, per germline. The CDR3 is made up of 16 amino acids.

The chain is built from TRBV7-2 and TRBJ1-1; D unresolved. From germline, CDR1 is SGHTA and CDR2 FQGNSA. V dropped 3 bases and J dropped 1 base, with 3 bases sitting between them. The CDR3 sequence is 12 residues long. The CDR3 DNA is TGTGCCAGCAGCTTTCAGAACACTGAAGCTTTCTTT. This codes for CASSFQNTEAFF.

The chain carries TRBV9 and TRBJ2-3; 8 bases are a match to TRBD1. Germline loops: CDR1 SGDLS, CDR2 YYNGEE. Germline trimming cut 6 bases from V and 5 bases from J; bases unmatched to any gene: 2. The CDR3 sequence is 12 residues long. CDR3 sequence reads: CASIGQGDTQYF. CDR3 nucleotide sequence: TGTGCCAGCATCGGACAGGGAGATACGCAGTATTTT.

V is TRBV27 and J is TRBJ1-5; tentatively, D is TRBD1 (6 bases). The CDR3 loop spans 14 amino acids. Germline V gives CDR1 MNHEY, CDR2 SMNVEV (reference sequence). Between the trimmed V and J ends, which lost 3 bases and 7 bases, there was a span of 13 bases. CDR3 nucleotide sequence: TGTGCCAGCAGTTTTCCAGGGGAAGGCCAGCCCCAGCATTTT. This translates into CASSFPGEGQPQHF.

V gene TRBV5-1 combines with J gene TRBJ1-1; TRBD1 is a possible D gene (6 bases). Trimming removed 4 bases at V and 0 bases at J, with 10 bases between. CDR1 SGHRS and CDR2 YFSETQ come from the germline V gene. The CDR3 contains 14 residues. CDR3 residues: CASSRDTMNTEAFF. The CDR3 region has the DNA TGCGCCAGCAGCAGGGACACAATGAACACTGAAGCTTTCTTT.